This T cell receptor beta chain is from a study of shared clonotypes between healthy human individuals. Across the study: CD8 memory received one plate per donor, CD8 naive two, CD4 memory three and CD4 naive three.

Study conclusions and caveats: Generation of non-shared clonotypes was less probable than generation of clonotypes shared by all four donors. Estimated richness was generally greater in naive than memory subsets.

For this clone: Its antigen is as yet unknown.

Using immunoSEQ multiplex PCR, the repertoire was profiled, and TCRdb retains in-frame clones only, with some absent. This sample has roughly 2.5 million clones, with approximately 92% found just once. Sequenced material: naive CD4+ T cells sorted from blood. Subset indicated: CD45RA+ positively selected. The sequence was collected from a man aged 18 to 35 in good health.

The CDR3: CAVVGTDQETQYF. The CDR3 nucleotides read TGTGCCGTCGTAGGAACCGACCAAGAGACCCAGTACTTC. The gene calls are TRBV6-1 and TRBJ2-5; D uncertain. The germline gives CDR1 MNHNS, CDR2 SASEGT. The CDR3 is 13 residues long. V dropped 11 bases and J dropped 0 bases, with 13 bases sitting between them.